The present TCR beta chain was sequenced within a study of beta chain features in type 1 diabetes. Study overall: The patient and healthy donor groups were comparable for age, gender and cell yields.

The authors took one heparinised blood draw, averaging roughly 120 mL, from each donor. Each sorted fraction was over 98% pure. Expressed TCRB transcripts got sequenced, as all isolated RNA was reverse transcribed. Clones were sequenced by immunoSEQ multiplex PCR, and TCRdb holds only the in-frame ones, with some missing. This table holds a few hundred thousand clones, roughly 20% found once. This clone was recorded a few times. Its specificity is not known. There are 13 residues in the CDR3. The germline gives CDR1 SQVTM, CDR2 ANQGSEA. With 8 bases removed from V and 3 bases from J, the gap between germline ends came to 14 bases. General observations from the study: Moderate yet significant TCRB CDR3 shortening was seen in Type 1 diabetes patients in all four CD4+ subsets.

This sequence was found in a middle-aged woman with type 1 diabetes. Specimen: naive CD4+ T cells from blood. The chain employs TRBV29-1 and TRBJ2-1, with D possibly matching TRBD1 (6 bases). The CDR3: CSTGTSRYNEQFF. The CDR3 nucleotides are TGCAGCACGGGGACATCACGCTACAATGAGCAGTTCTTC.